The T cell receptor beta chain under discussion was sequenced for a study of beta chain features in type 1 diabetes. As for this clone: The antigen remains undetermined.

Study-wide results and limits: Here, the possible influence of HLA type (on TCRB rearrangement) remained unresolved. All four CD4+ subsets from Type 1 diabetes patients carried moderately but significantly shorter TCRB CDR3s.

Over 95% purity was reached by all sorted populations. cDNA synthesis used the whole RNA isolate, giving expressed TCRB sequences. Using immunoSEQ multiplex PCR, the repertoire was profiled, and TCRdb retains in-frame clones only, with some absent. The sample carries some 700,000 clones, about an eighth recorded once. Germline V gives CDR1 MNHNS, CDR2 SASEGT. V gave up 3 bases and J gave up 2 bases, with 10 bases separating them. The CDR3 spans 14 residues. The receptor comes from a man younger than 35 with type 1 diabetes. This chain links TRBV6-1 with TRBJ1-2; D unresolved. Material for sequencing was naive CD4+ T cells from blood. The CDR3 nucleotides read TGTGCCAGCAGTGATGGACTGATGAACTATGGCTACACCTTC. Residues: CASSDGLMNYGYTF.